This T cell receptor beta chain is drawn from a study of vaccination and CD4 T cells after COVID-19. Whole-study findings and limits: Convalescent participants were relatively few, and none had early post-infection timepoints studied.

Once obtained from cultured CD4+ T cells, the DNA was sequenced using the Oncomine TCR Beta short-read assay. In this case, cultured CD4+ T cells provided the extracted genomic DNA. TCRdb independently ran MiXCR on the PCR reads; one entry per CDR3 protein. The data contain some 13,000 distinct CDR3 sequences, 25% to 30% of them singletons. Germline lookup yields CDR1 SGHVS and CDR2 FQNEAQ. The CDR3 is 16 amino acids. V lost 0 bases to trimming and J lost 5 bases, with 14 bases between them. As for treatment: roughly 11-day PBMC culture with coronavirus spike peptide pools or control peptides (ViraFEST assay). A note on this clonotype: The antigen remains undetermined.

The sample comprised CD4+ T cells from blood, cultured in vitro. This receptor was obtained from a human donor who had recovered from COVID-19. V and J are TRBV7-8 and TRBJ2-1; no definite D call. The CDR3 reads CASSLAYISRDNEQFF. Here the CDR3 DNA reads TGTGCCAGCAGCTTAGCGTATATTAGCAGAGACAATGAGCAGTTCTTC. The variable domain in full, with the rest retrieved from reference TRBV7-8 and TRBJ2-1, is GAGVSQSPRYKVAKRGQDVALRCDPISGHVSLFWYQQALGQGPEFLTYFQNEAQLDKSGLPSDRFFAERPEGSVSTLKIQRTQQEDSAVYLCASSLAYISRDNEQFFGPGTRLTVL.